The TCR beta chain under discussion was sequenced for a study of OX40 agonist ivuxolimab in advanced cancers. Study-level information: Three patients, one with hepatocellular carcinoma and two with cutaneous melanoma, achieved partial responses.

CDR1 and CDR2 (germline): LNHDA, SQIVND (reference sequence). V gave up 5 bases and J gave up 4 bases, with 18 bases separating them. The CDR3 length is 16 residues. Sequencing used immunoSEQ multiplex PCR; TCRdb keeps in-frame clones, though not all of them. The sample has 130,000 or so clones, roughly 93% seen once; the top ten hold approximately 0.15%. The TCR was taken from an adult with an advanced solid tumor such as melanoma, head and neck, liver or kidney cancer. The J gene is TRBJ1-5, the V gene TRBV19; D is unclear. The specimen comprised CD4+ or CD8+ T cells sorted from blood, sampled in a trial of the OX40 agonist ivuxolimab. CDR3 loop: CASSPPASRLNQPQHF. CDR3 DNA: TGTGCCAGTAGTCCGCCCGCGAGCAGGTTAAATCAGCCCCAGCATTTT.